Given below is one T cell receptor beta chain in context. This record belongs to a study of blood T cell repertoires in COVID-19. Study at large: T cells, B-cell-depleted T cells, or PBMCs provided the cDNA or gDNA that served as material.

Trimming at V came to 5 bases and at J to 2 bases, leaving 7 bases not matched to a gene. This CDR3 comprises 15 residues. CDR1 and CDR2 (germline): SGHVS, FNYEAQ. Profiled with immunoSEQ multiplex PCR; TCRdb holds only in-frame clones, not every one. The table has approximately 100,000 clones, approximately 91% seen once. This clonotype originated in a man aged 45-65 years with acute or convalescent COVID-19. Sequencing was performed on peripheral blood. The V and J genes are TRBV7-6 and TRBJ2-7; 9 bases match TRBD1. Here the CDR3 DNA reads TGTGCCAGCAGCCGAGGTGGGACAGGGCCCTACGAGCAGTACTTC. Encoded protein: CASSRGGTGPYEQYF.